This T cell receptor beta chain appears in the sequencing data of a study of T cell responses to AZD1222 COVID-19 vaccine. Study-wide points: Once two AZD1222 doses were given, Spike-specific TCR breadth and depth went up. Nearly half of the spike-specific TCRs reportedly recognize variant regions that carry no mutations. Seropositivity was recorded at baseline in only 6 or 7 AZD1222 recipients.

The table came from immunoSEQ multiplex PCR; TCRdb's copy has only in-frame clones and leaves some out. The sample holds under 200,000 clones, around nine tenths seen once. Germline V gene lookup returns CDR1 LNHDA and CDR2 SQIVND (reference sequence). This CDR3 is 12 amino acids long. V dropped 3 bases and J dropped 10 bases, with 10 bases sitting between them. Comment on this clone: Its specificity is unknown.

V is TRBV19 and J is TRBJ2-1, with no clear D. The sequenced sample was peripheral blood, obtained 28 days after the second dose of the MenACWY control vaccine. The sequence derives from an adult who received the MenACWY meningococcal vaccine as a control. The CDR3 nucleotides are TGTGCCAGTAGTATCGGTACCGGGGAGCAGTTCTTC. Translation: CASSIGTGEQFF.